These 30 T cell receptor beta chains were all obtained from the same sample, sequenced in a study of cytomegalovirus exposure and HLA in healthy donors. The PCR ran on 60 Vbeta and 13 Jbeta primers. The data were produced by immunoSEQ multiplex PCR, yet TCRdb's version contains in-frame clones alone and is incomplete. This sample has some 130,000 clones, with 75% found just once. The sequenced material came from PBMCs. Receptors were obtained from a man aged 25 to 45 in good health and CMV-seronegative.

The chain recombines TRBV19 with TRBJ2-1, with TRBD1 as a possible D gene (6 bases). V lost 9 bases and J 7 bases, leaving 19 bases between the germline ends. The CDR3 loop spans 14 amino acids. CDR1 and CDR2 from the germline V gene are LNHDA and SQIVND (reference sequence). The CDR3 is CASKGDHGTNEQFF. For the CDR3, the DNA is TGTGCCAGCAAGGGGGACCACGGGACGAATGAGCAGTTCTTC.

This clone was seen a single time. V is TRBV28 and J is TRBJ2-3, with a possible D match to TRBD2 (5 bases). Trimming removed 3 bases at V and 3 bases at J, with 13 bases between. Looked up from germline, CDR1 is MDHEN and CDR2 is SYDVKM. The CDR3 covers 15 residues. The CDR3 loop is CASSLIRSGTDTQYF. The CDR3 coding sequence is TGTGCCAGCAGTTTGATCAGGTCGGGAACAGATACGCAGTATTTT.

The chain links TRBV4-1 to TRBJ2-1, with 10 bases lining up with TRBD2. Unmatched junction bases numbered 9, after V lost 5 bases and J lost 8 bases. This CDR3 contains 15 residues. Germline V gene lookup returns CDR1 MGHRA and CDR2 YSYEKL. The CDR3 coding sequence is TGCGCCAGCAGCATCCGGACTAGCGGAGGGGATGAGCAGTTCTTC. It specifies CASSIRTSGGDEQFF.

The gene calls are TRBV5-1 and TRBJ2-1, with D tentatively TRBD1 (5 bases). This CDR3 has 14 amino acids. Germline V gene data show CDR1 as SGHRS and CDR2 as YFSETQ. Trimming took 0 bases from V and 5 from J, leaving 9 bases between them. The CDR3, as DNA: TGCGCCAGCAGCTTGGTAGGGGTCAACAATGAGCAGTTCTTC. This translates into CASSLVGVNNEQFF.

V gene TRBV5-1 combines with J gene TRBJ2-1, with 8 bases fitting TRBD2. The germline gives CDR1 SGHRS, CDR2 YFSETQ. Unmatched junction bases numbered 7, after V lost 4 bases and J lost 4 bases. The CDR3 totals 15 residues. The CDR3 sequence: CASSTQLAEYNEQFF. Here the CDR3 DNA reads TGCGCCAGCAGCACTCAACTAGCGGAGTACAATGAGCAGTTCTTC.

This sequence joins TRBV7-2 and TRBJ1-5; D is possibly TRBD1 (6 bases). Per germline, CDR1 SGHTA and CDR2 FQGNSA. This CDR3 region has 17 residues. With 5 bases removed from V and 4 bases from J, the gap between germline ends came to 21 bases. Here the CDR3 DNA reads TGTGCCAGCAGCCCAGCCGGGCTCTCAGGGGCAAATCAGCCCCAGCATTTT. It specifies CASSPAGLSGANQPQHF.

This clone was counted between two and nine times. The DNA for the CDR3 is TGTGCCAGCAGAACAGGGGTGGGAGCTGAAGCTTTCTTT. This sequence encodes CASRTGVGAEAFF. This chain uses TRBV5-6 with TRBJ1-1; 7 bases agree with TRBD1. V trimming: 5 bases; J trimming: 6 bases; junction bases outside the gene matches: 7. This CDR3 has 13 amino acids. The V gene's germline CDR1 is SGHDT and CDR2 YYEEEE. The full variable domain, with the rest looked up from reference TRBV5-6 and TRBJ1-1, is DAGVTQSPTHLIKTRGQQVTLRCSPKSGHDTVSWYQQALGQGPQFIFQYYEEEERQRGNFPDRFSGHQFPNYSSELNVNALLLGDSALYLCASRTGVGAEAFFGQGTRLTVV.

The J gene is TRBJ2-7, the V gene TRBV28, with TRBD2 matching 7 bases. CDR1 and CDR2 from the germline V gene are MDHEN and SYDVKM. There are 16 residues in the CDR3. V lost 2 bases, J lost 1 base, and 8 bases stayed unmatched. CDR3 nucleotides: TGTGCCAGCAGTTTACCCTCAAGCGGGAAGTCCTACGAGCAGTACTTC. Translated, it gives CASSLPSSGKSYEQYF.

V and J are TRBV28 and TRBJ2-7; 12 bases match TRBD1. Germline lookup yields CDR1 MDHEN and CDR2 SYDVKM. The CDR3 contains 14 residues. V shed 6 bases, J shed 4 bases, and the junction held 4 bases outside the gene matches. The CDR3 nucleotides read TGTGCCAGCAGCCTGGGACAGGGGGCATACGAGCAGTACTTC. It codes for CASSLGQGAYEQYF.

The J gene is TRBJ1-1, the V gene TRBV5-1; weak D call: TRBD1 (5 bases). Deletions cut 0 bases from V and 11 bases from J, with 11 bases between. This CDR3 is 12 amino acids long. In germline, CDR1 is SGHRS, CDR2 YFSETQ. The CDR3 loop reads CASSLAGGTAFF. The DNA for the CDR3 is TGCGCCAGCAGCTTGGCTGGGGGGACTGCTTTCTTT.

This clone has a single count. The CDR3 DNA is TGTGCCAGCAGTTCTCCCGGGGGGTCCGGCACAGATACGCAGTATTTT. It encodes CASSSPGGSGTDTQYF. The genes are TRBV28 and TRBJ2-3; 7 positions agree with TRBD2. The germline V gene has CDR1 MDHEN and CDR2 SYDVKM. This CDR3 has 16 amino acids. The junction had 8 bases not matched to a gene; V was cut back by 4 bases and J by 1 base.

The chain is built from TRBV6-5 and TRBJ1-5; D is perhaps TRBD1 (6 bases). V shed 5 bases and J shed 0 bases, with 11 bases lying between them. Germline CDR1 reads MNHEY; CDR2 reads SVGAGI. The CDR3 sequence is 15 residues long. The CDR3 coding sequence is TGTGCCAGCAGTCGACAGGCCTATAGCAATCAGCCCCAGCATTTT. This codes for CASSRQAYSNQPQHF.

The rearrangement joins TRBV28 to TRBJ1-4; the D is unclear. The V end lost 5 bases, the J end lost 5 bases, and 12 bases lay between the germline ends. Germline V gene lookup returns CDR1 MDHEN and CDR2 SYDVKM. This CDR3 is built from 14 residues. The CDR3 nucleotides are TGTGCCAGCAGTATCCGGGTCCTCAATGAAAAACTGTTTTTT. Encoded protein: CASSIRVLNEKLFF. The complete variable domain, with remaining parts taken from reference TRBV28 and TRBJ1-4, reads DVKVTQSSRYLVKRTGEKVFLECVQDMDHENMFWYRQDPGLGLRLIYFSYDVKMKEKGDIPEGYSVSREKKERFSLILESASTNQTSMYLCASSIRVLNEKLFFGSGTQLSVL.

The chain combines TRBV6-6 with TRBJ2-7; 9 positions match TRBD2. The junction had 7 bases not matched to a gene; V was cut back by 2 bases and J by 5 bases. Germline-derived CDR1 and CDR2 are MNHNY and SVGAGI (reference sequence). There are 15 residues in the CDR3. The CDR3 DNA reads as TGTGCCAGCAGTTACCCCGGCGGGAGGGCCAACGAGCAGTACTTC. Protein sequence: CASSYPGGRANEQYF.

V is TRBV18 and J is TRBJ1-6; D is uncertain. Trimming left V 6 bases short and J 8 bases short, with 17 bases between. CDR3 length: 15 residues. The V gene's germline CDR1 is KGHSH and CDR2 LQKENI. The CDR3 nucleotides are TGTGCCAGCTCCCAGAGGAGCCCGCGGGATTCACCCCTCCACTTT. Amino acids: CASSQRSPRDSPLHF.

The gene calls are TRBV10-3 and TRBJ1-3, with D unclear. Looked up from germline, CDR1 is ENHRY and CDR2 is SYGVKD. This CDR3 has 15 amino acids. The germline V and J ends were trimmed by 0 bases and 0 bases, with 6 bases remaining between them. The CDR3 region is CAISESPGSGNTIYF. As DNA, the CDR3 is TGTGCCATCAGTGAGTCCCCGGGCTCTGGAAACACCATATATTTT.

The J gene is TRBJ2-5, the V gene TRBV13, with 10 bases identical to TRBD2. Germline CDR1 is PRHDT and CDR2 is FYEKMQ (reference sequence). Trimming removed 1 base from V and 5 bases from J; junction bases left unmatched: 4. The CDR3 is made up of 15 amino acids. The CDR3 sequence is CASSLVAGGGETQYF. As DNA, the CDR3 is TGTGCCAGCAGCTTAGTAGCGGGAGGAGGCGAGACCCAGTACTTC.

This chain uses TRBV14 with TRBJ2-5; D is unclear. CDR1 and CDR2 from the germline V gene are SGHDN and FVKESK. The germline V and J ends were trimmed by 1 base and 1 base, with 10 bases remaining between them. The CDR3 runs 15 residues. The CDR3 reads CASSQGQIIQETQYF. CDR3 sequence (DNA): TGTGCCAGCAGCCAAGGGCAAATCATCCAAGAGACCCAGTACTTC.

The chain links TRBV7-2 to TRBJ2-7; TRBD1 might be the D (5 bases). CDR3 length equals 15 residues. Trimming took off 3 bases at V and 1 base at J, with 13 bases between the two ends. CDR1 is SGHTA and CDR2 is FQGNSA in the germline V gene. CDR3 DNA: TGTGCCAGCAGCTTCGGACAACTCCTTTCCTACGAGCAGTACTTC. It codes for CASSFGQLLSYEQYF.

The chain joins TRBV5-1 to TRBJ1-5, with D unclear. The CDR3 spans 16 residues. CDR1 and CDR2 from the germline V gene are SGHRS and YFSETQ. Between the trimmed V and J ends, which lost 4 bases and 1 base, there was a span of 15 bases. The CDR3 region has the DNA TGCGCCAGCAGCCCCGGGAGTGTTGGGAGCAATCAGCCCCAGCATTTT. Encoded protein: CASSPGSVGSNQPQHF.

The rearrangement links TRBV5-6 to TRBJ2-1; 11 positions agree with TRBD2. In germline, CDR1 is SGHDT, CDR2 YYEEEE. The CDR3 consists of 15 residues. The junction had 2 bases not matched to a gene; V was cut back by 3 bases and J by 3 bases. CDR3 nucleotides: TGTGCCAGCAGCTCGGGACTAGCGGACTACAATGAGCAGTTCTTC. As protein: CASSSGLADYNEQFF.

Concerning this clone itself: With a far larger clone one base away, a read error is the likely cause. It is likely a read error, because the conserved phenylalanine at the end of the CDR3 is missing. This chain uses TRBV6-4 with TRBJ2-3; 7 bases are a match to TRBD2. Looked up from germline, CDR1 is MRHNA and CDR2 is SNTAGT. Trimming removed 2 bases from V and 0 bases from J; junction bases left unmatched: 2. CDR3 length equals 15 residues. CDR3 sequence: CASSDGRASTDTQYV. As DNA, the CDR3 is TGTGCCAGCAGTGACGGGAGGGCTAGCACAGATACGCAGTATGTT.

In DNA, the CDR3 is TGTGCCAGCAGACTGAATCGGCGGGGGACTGAAGCTTTCTTT. Protein product: CASRLNRRGTEAFF. The rearrangement joins TRBV6-5 to TRBJ1-1, with TRBD1 as a possible D gene (5 bases). The germline gives CDR1 MNHEY, CDR2 SVGAGI. Trimming took 6 bases from V and 5 from J, leaving 16 bases between them. This CDR3 region has 14 residues.

The CDR3 DNA sequence: TGTGCCAGCAGCAGGGAAGATAGCAATCAGCCCCAGCATTTT. Protein: CASSREDSNQPQHF. V usage is TRBV2 and J usage is TRBJ1-5; tentatively, D is TRBD1 (5 bases). V was shortened by 6 bases and J by 0 bases, with 9 bases between the two germline ends. CDR3 length: 14 residues. CDR1 SNHLY and CDR2 FYNNEI come from the germline V gene. The complete variable domain, with remaining parts taken from reference TRBV2 and TRBJ1-5, reads EPEVTQTPSHQVTQMGQEVILRCVPISNHLYFYWYRQILGQKVEFLVSFYNNEISEKSEIFDDQFSVERPDGSNFTLKIRSTKLEDSAMYFCASSREDSNQPQHFGDGTRLSIL.

This clone has a handful of counts. The gene calls are TRBV13 and TRBJ2-3; D is possibly TRBD2 (6 bases). Trimming took 6 bases from V and 2 from J, leaving 9 bases between them. Germline V gene data show CDR1 as PRHDT and CDR2 as FYEKMQ (reference sequence). The CDR3 consists of 13 residues. CDR3 DNA: TGTGCCAGCAGAGCGGGTCTCACAGATACGCAGTATTTT. Protein sequence: CASRAGLTDTQYF.

The chain employs TRBV5-1 and TRBJ2-3, with TRBD2 matching over 7 bases. Germline V CDR1 and CDR2: SGHRS, YFSETQ. With 4 bases clipped from V and 5 bases from J, the junction kept 1 base outside the gene matches. The CDR3 loop spans 12 amino acids. The CDR3 DNA is TGCGCCAGCAGCCTAGCGGAAGATACGCAGTATTTT. It codes for CASSLAEDTQYF. Together with reference TRBV5-1 and TRBJ2-3, the CDR3 gives the full variable domain: KAGVTQTPRYLIKTRGQQVTLSCSPISGHRSVSWYQQTPGQGLQFLFEYFSETQRNKGNFPGRFSGRQFSNSRSEMNVSTLELGDSALYLCASSLAEDTQYFGPGTRLTVL.

V gene TRBV6-6 combines with J gene TRBJ1-5, with 7 positions matching TRBD1. Per germline, CDR1 MNHNY and CDR2 SVGAGI (reference sequence). Germline trimming cut 3 bases from V and 6 bases from J; bases unmatched to any gene: 8. The CDR3 is made up of 15 amino acids. CDR3 coding DNA: TGTGCCAGCAGTTATGAGGGGGCTGGTGTTCAGCCCCAGCATTTT. As protein: CASSYEGAGVQPQHF.

J is TRBJ2-7 and V is TRBV28; TRBD2 agrees at 8 bases. Germline V gives CDR1 MDHEN, CDR2 SYDVKM. The CDR3 is 16 amino acids. V shed 3 bases, J shed 2 bases, and the junction held 9 bases outside the gene matches. CDR3 in DNA: TGTGCCAGCAGTTTGGGCGGGGGCGGGAGGACCTACGAGCAGTACTTC. As protein: CASSLGGGGRTYEQYF. The full variable domain, rest sourced from reference TRBV28 and TRBJ2-7, is DVKVTQSSRYLVKRTGEKVFLECVQDMDHENMFWYRQDPGLGLRLIYFSYDVKMKEKGDIPEGYSVSREKKERFSLILESASTNQTSMYLCASSLGGGGRTYEQYFGPGTRLTVT.

This chain joins TRBV15 and TRBJ1-5, with 7 bases lining up with TRBD1. The CDR3 covers 17 residues. Germline V gene sequence: CDR1 LNHNV, CDR2 YYDKDF (reference sequence). The V gene end was trimmed by 4 bases and the J gene end by 2 bases; junction bases not matched to a gene: 11. The CDR3 DNA is TGTGCCACCAGCAACCACAGGGGAATTAGGGGCAATCAGCCCCAGCATTTT. This sequence encodes CATSNHRGIRGNQPQHF.

The chain links TRBV9 to TRBJ2-2; TRBD2 matches at 8 bases. Germline CDR1 reads SGDLS; CDR2 reads YYNGEE. This CDR3 comprises 15 residues. V trimming: 0 bases; J trimming: 6 bases; junction bases outside the gene matches: 4. CDR3 sequence: CASSVEGLDAGELFF. For the CDR3, the DNA is TGTGCCAGCAGCGTAGAGGGACTAGACGCCGGGGAGCTGTTTTTT.